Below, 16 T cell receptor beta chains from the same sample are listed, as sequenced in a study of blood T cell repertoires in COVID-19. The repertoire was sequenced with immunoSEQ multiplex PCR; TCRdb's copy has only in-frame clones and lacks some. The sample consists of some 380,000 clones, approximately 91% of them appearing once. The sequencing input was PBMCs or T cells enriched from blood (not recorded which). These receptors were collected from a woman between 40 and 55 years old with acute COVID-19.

The CDR3 is CASSLAPAGAYNEQFF. The DNA of the CDR3 is TGTGCCAGCAGCTTAGCCCCAGCGGGGGCCTACAATGAGCAGTTCTTC. The chain links TRBV5-4 to TRBJ2-1; TRBD2 agrees at 8 bases. With V trimmed by 2 bases and J by 2 bases, 6 bases remained unmatched. The CDR3 is 16 amino acids. Germline assignment: CDR1 SGHNT and CDR2 YYREEE (reference sequence).

The CDR3 sequence is CASSLTDSYEQYF. The CDR3 nucleotides read TGTGCCAGCAGCCTTACAGACTCCTACGAGCAGTACTTC. This chain connects TRBV5-6 to TRBJ2-7; D remains ambiguous. This CDR3 region has 13 residues. Germline V lookup: CDR1 SGHDT, CDR2 YYEEEE. V was trimmed by 4 bases and J by 0 bases, leaving 8 bases between them.

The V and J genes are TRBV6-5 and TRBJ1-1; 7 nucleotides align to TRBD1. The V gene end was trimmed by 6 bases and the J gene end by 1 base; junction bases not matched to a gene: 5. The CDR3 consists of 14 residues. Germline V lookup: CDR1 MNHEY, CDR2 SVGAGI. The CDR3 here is CASRRQGGNTEAFF. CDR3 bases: TGTGCCAGCAGGAGACAGGGCGGGAACACTGAAGCTTTCTTT.

CDR3 nucleotides: TGTGCCAGCAGCGTAGGGGACTCGGGTCATGGCTACACCTTC. It translates to CASSVGDSGHGYTF. V and J are TRBV9 and TRBJ1-2; a possible D gene is TRBD1 (5 bases). The CDR3 consists of 14 residues. Germline lookup yields CDR1 SGDLS and CDR2 YYNGEE. The V end was cut by 0 bases, the J end by 6 bases, with 12 bases between.

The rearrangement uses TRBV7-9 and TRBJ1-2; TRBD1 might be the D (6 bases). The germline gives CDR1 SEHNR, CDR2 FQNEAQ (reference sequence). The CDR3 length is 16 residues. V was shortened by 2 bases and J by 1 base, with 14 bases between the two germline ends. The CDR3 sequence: CASSLHPGHSNYGYTF. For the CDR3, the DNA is TGTGCCAGCAGCTTACACCCGGGACACAGTAACTATGGCTACACCTTC.

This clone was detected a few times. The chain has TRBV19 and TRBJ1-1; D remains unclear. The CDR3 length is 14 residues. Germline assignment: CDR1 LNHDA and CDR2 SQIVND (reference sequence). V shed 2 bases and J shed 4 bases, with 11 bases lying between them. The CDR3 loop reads CASSIISGFTEAFF. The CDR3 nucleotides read TGTGCCAGTAGTATAATATCCGGGTTCACTGAAGCTTTCTTT.

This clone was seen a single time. This CDR3 reads CASSYSGNEQFF. CDR3 DNA sequence: TGTGCCAGCAGTTACTCCGGGAATGAGCAGTTCTTC. The rearrangement uses TRBV6-5 and TRBJ2-1, with D uncertain. Germline CDR1 and CDR2: MNHEY and SVGAGI. The CDR3 length is 12 residues. The ends were cut back, 0 bases at V and 7 bases at J, with 4 bases in the middle.

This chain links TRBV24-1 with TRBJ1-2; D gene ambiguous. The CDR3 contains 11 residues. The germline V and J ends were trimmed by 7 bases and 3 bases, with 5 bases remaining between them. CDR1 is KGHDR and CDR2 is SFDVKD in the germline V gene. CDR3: CATRGDYGYTF. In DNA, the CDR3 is TGTGCCACCAGGGGAGACTATGGCTACACCTTC.

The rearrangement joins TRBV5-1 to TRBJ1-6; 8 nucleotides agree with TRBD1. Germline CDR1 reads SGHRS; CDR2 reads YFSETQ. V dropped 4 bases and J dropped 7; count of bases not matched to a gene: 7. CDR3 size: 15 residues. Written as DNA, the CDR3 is TGCGCCAGCAGCACAAGGACAGGGCCAAATTCACCCCTCCACTTT. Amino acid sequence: CASSTRTGPNSPLHF.

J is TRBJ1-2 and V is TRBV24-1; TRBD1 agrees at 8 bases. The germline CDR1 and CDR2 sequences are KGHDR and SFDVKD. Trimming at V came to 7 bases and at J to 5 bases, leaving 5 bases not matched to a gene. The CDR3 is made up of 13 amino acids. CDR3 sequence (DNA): TGTGCCACCAGGATGACAGGGGCGTATGGCTACACCTTC. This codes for CATRMTGAYGYTF.

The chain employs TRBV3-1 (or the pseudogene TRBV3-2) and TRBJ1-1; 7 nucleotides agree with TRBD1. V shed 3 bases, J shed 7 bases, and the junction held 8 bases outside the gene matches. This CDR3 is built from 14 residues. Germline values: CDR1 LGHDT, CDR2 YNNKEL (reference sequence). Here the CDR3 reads CASSHRGRGSEAFF. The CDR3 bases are TGTGCCAGCAGCCACCGCGGCAGGGGGAGTGAAGCTTTCTTT.

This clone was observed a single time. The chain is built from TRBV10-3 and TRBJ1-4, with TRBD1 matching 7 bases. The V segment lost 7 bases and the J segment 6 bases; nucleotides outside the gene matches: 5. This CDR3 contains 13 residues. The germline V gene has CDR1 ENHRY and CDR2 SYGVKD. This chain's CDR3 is CAIKDRVDEKLFF. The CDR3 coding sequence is TGTGCCATCAAAGACAGGGTTGATGAAAAACTGTTTTTT.

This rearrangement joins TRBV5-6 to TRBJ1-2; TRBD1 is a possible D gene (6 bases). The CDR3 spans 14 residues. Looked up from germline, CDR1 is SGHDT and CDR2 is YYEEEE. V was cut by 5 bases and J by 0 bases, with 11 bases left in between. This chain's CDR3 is CASRTDRANYGYTF. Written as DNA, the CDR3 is TGTGCCAGCAGAACGGACAGAGCTAACTATGGCTACACCTTC. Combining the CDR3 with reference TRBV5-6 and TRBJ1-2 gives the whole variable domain DAGVTQSPTHLIKTRGQQVTLRCSPKSGHDTVSWYQQALGQGPQFIFQYYEEEERQRGNFPDRFSGHQFPNYSSELNVNALLLGDSALYLCASRTDRANYGYTFGSGTRLTVV.

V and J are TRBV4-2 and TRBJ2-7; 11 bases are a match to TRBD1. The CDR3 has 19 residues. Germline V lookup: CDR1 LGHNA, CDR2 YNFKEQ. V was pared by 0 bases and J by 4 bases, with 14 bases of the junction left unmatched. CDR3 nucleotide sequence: TGTGCCAGCAGCCAAGATCGGCCGGGTGTGGGGACAGGGGGTTACGAGCAGTACTTC. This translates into CASSQDRPGVGTGGYEQYF.

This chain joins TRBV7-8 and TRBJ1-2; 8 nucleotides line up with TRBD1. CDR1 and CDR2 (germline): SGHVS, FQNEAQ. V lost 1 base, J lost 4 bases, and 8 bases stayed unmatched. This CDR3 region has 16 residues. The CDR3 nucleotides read TGTGCCAGCAGCTTAGTAACCAGGGGGCACAGCTATGGCTACACCTTC. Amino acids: CASSLVTRGHSYGYTF.

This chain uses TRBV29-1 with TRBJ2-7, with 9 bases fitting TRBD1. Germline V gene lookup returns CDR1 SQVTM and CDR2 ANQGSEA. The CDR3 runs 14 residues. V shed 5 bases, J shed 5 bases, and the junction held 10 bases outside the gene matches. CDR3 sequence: CSVWEGQGENEQYF. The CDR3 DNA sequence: TGCAGCGTTTGGGAGGGACAGGGAGAAAACGAGCAGTACTTC.